A single sample is the source of the 24 T cell receptor beta chains below, sequenced in a study of blood T cell repertoires in COVID-19 (dated by TCRdb to the early 2020s). The library was prepared using the immunoSEQ multiplex PCR assay. In TCRdb, the immuneACCESS table is reduced to in-frame sequences with V and J assigned. These tables do not hold every clone; where another copy was compared, an unresolved V gene accounts for under half, and the others remain unexplained. The sample table holds around 260,000 clones, of which approximately 93% were seen once. Jointly, the top ten make up about 2.2% of the sample. Sequencing was carried out using peripheral blood. These receptors were collected from a woman aged 25 to 45 with COVID-19, enrolled during active disease.

This clone was counted a single time. V usage is TRBV27 and J usage is TRBJ2-1; D is possibly TRBD2 (5 bases). The CDR3 is 15 residues long. CDR1 and CDR2 from the germline V gene are MNHEY and SMNVEV (reference sequence). The germline V and J ends were trimmed by 3 bases and 0 bases, with 9 bases remaining between them. The CDR3, as DNA: TGTGCCAGCAGTTTCTCTAGCAGCTCCTACAATGAGCAGTTCTTC. Protein product: CASSFSSSSYNEQFF.

With respect to this clone: A junction boundary mismatches the germline segment, possibly from a read error. This rearrangement joins TRBV4-1 to TRBJ1-2, with 7 bases identical to TRBD1. The CDR3 loop spans 16 amino acids. Germline lookup yields CDR1 MGHRA and CDR2 YSYEKL. CDR3 nucleotides: TGCGCCAGCAGCCAGGGTCTCCGGGACAGCAACTATGGCCACACCTTC. Its translation is CASSQGLRDSNYGHTF.

The chain joins TRBV6-2 or TRBV6-3 to TRBJ2-7; tentative D call: TRBD1 (6 bases). The CDR3 runs 14 residues. CDR1 and CDR2 from the germline V gene are MNHEY and SVGEGT. V was trimmed by 5 bases and J by 8 bases, leaving 19 bases between them. For the CDR3, the DNA is TGTGCCAGCAGTGTCCGGGACACAAGTCCTCAGCAGTACTTC. Its translation: CASSVRDTSPQQYF.

The V and J genes are TRBV7-9 and TRBJ2-3; 12 bases align to TRBD2. V was pared by 6 bases and J by 4 bases, with 17 bases of the junction left unmatched. The CDR3 totals 19 residues. The germline gives CDR1 SEHNR, CDR2 FQNEAQ (reference sequence). The DNA for the CDR3 is TGTGCCAGCAGTCTAGCGGTCCTAGCGGGAGGGCCTCAGGCAGATACGCAGTATTTT. Translated: CASSLAVLAGGPQADTQYF.

The gene calls are TRBV6-5 and TRBJ2-7; 12 bases are a match to TRBD2. The CDR3 contains 16 residues. Germline CDR1 reads MNHEY; CDR2 reads SVGAGI. V dropped 4 bases and J dropped 3; count of bases not matched to a gene: 7. The CDR3 reads CASSSIPGLAGYEQYF. The CDR3, as DNA: TGTGCCAGCAGTTCCATCCCGGGACTAGCGGGCTACGAGCAGTACTTC.

The chain is built from TRBV25-1 and TRBJ1-2; 10 nucleotides agree with TRBD1. Trimming at V came to 3 bases and at J to 5 bases, leaving 0 bases not matched to a gene. CDR1 is MGHDK and CDR2 is SYGVNS in the germline V gene. There are 13 residues in the CDR3. The CDR3 protein is CASSEGQGYGYTF. The CDR3 DNA sequence: TGTGCCAGCAGTGAGGGACAGGGGTATGGCTACACCTTC.

The chain combines TRBV19 with TRBJ1-2, with 9 bases aligning to TRBD1. CDR1 is LNHDA and CDR2 is SQIVND in the germline V gene (reference sequence). The CDR3 spans 12 residues. Germline trimming cut 7 bases from V and 8 bases from J; bases unmatched to any gene: 5. CDR3 sequence: CASKGQGQGYTF. CDR3 bases: TGTGCCAGTAAGGGACAGGGACAAGGCTACACCTTC.

The chain recombines TRBV7-9 with TRBJ2-2, with TRBD2 as a possible D gene (5 bases). Germline loops: CDR1 SEHNR, CDR2 FQNEAQ (reference sequence). The CDR3 contains 15 residues. Trimming cost V 5 bases and J 1 base, with 11 bases left between them. Here the CDR3 DNA reads TGTGCCAGCAGCCCGACCGGAGGGAACACCGGGGAGCTGTTTTTT. The encoded protein is CASSPTGGNTGELFF. Combining the CDR3 with reference TRBV7-9 and TRBJ2-2 gives the whole variable domain DTGVSQNPRHKITKRGQNVTFRCDPISEHNRLYWYRQTLGQGPEFLTYFQNEAQLEKSRLLSDRFSAERPKGSFSTLEIQRTEQGDSAMYLCASSPTGGNTGELFFGEGSRLTVL.

This rearrangement joins TRBV6-6 to TRBJ1-2, with TRBD1 as a possible D gene (6 bases). Germline V gene lookup returns CDR1 MNHNY and CDR2 SVGAGI (reference sequence). This CDR3 region has 11 residues. V was trimmed by 8 bases and J by 6 bases, leaving 10 bases between them. The CDR3 DNA is TGTGCCAGCGAGGGGGGGAATGGCTACACCTTC. Translating it yields CASEGGNGYTF.

The rearrangement links TRBV19 to TRBJ1-3; tentative D call: TRBD1 (6 bases). This CDR3 spans 16 amino acids. The V and J ends lost 3 bases and 0 bases respectively, with 12 bases between them. Germline V lookup: CDR1 LNHDA, CDR2 SQIVND (reference sequence). CDR3 DNA: TGTGCCAGTAGTATGCCCAGGGGAAACTCTGGAAACACCATATATTTT. Translating gives CASSMPRGNSGNTIYF.

The chain links TRBV30 to TRBJ2-7, with D possibly matching TRBD2 (7 bases). This CDR3 comprises 13 residues. Per germline, CDR1 GTSNPN and CDR2 SVGIG (reference sequence). Trimming left V 4 bases short and J 2 bases short, with 12 bases between. CDR3 DNA: TGTGCCTGGAATCTGGGGGGGCCCTACGAGCAGTACTTC. This gives the protein CAWNLGGPYEQYF.

V gene TRBV3-1 (or the pseudogene TRBV3-2) combines with J gene TRBJ1-1; a possible D gene is TRBD1 (5 bases). The CDR3 runs 13 residues. The germline V and J ends were trimmed by 4 bases and 7 bases, with 13 bases remaining between them. Germline V lookup: CDR1 LGHDT, CDR2 YNNKEL (reference sequence). CDR3 in amino acids: CASSRDSSREAFF. CDR3 sequence (DNA): TGTGCCAGCAGCCGCGACAGTTCGCGTGAAGCTTTCTTT.

This chain uses TRBV27 with TRBJ1-2, with 11 nucleotides matching TRBD1. The trim removed 5 bases at V and 3 bases at J, leaving 2 bases unmatched. Germline V gives CDR1 MNHEY, CDR2 SMNVEV (reference sequence). The CDR3 sequence is 14 residues long. The CDR3 region is CASSGQGAHYGYTF. In DNA, the CDR3 is TGTGCCAGCAGTGGACAGGGGGCTCACTATGGCTACACCTTC.

V gene TRBV2 combines with J gene TRBJ1-1; no clear D gene. Trimming removed 5 bases at V and 5 bases at J, with 6 bases between. This CDR3 has 11 amino acids. Per the germline V gene, CDR1 is SNHLY and CDR2 is FYNNEI. For the CDR3, the DNA is TGTGCCAGCAGTTCGAGAACTGAAGCTTTCTTT. Encoded protein: CASSSRTEAFF. The full variable domain, with the rest looked up from reference TRBV2 and TRBJ1-1, is EPEVTQTPSHQVTQMGQEVILRCVPISNHLYFYWYRQILGQKVEFLVSFYNNEISEKSEIFDDQFSVERPDGSNFTLKIRSTKLEDSAMYFCASSSRTEAFFGQGTRLTVV.

The chain is built from TRBV28 and TRBJ2-7; 8 nucleotides match TRBD2. This CDR3 has 16 residues. Trimming removed 6 bases from V and 3 bases from J; junction bases left unmatched: 13. Germline V gives CDR1 MDHEN, CDR2 SYDVKM. The CDR3, as DNA: TGTGCCAGCAGCCGCAGGACTAGCTTGTCGCACTACGAGCAGTACTTC. Its translation: CASSRRTSLSHYEQYF.

The chain is built from TRBV5-1 and TRBJ2-2; 9 bases are shared with TRBD1. The ends lost 4 bases at V and 7 bases at J; junction bases unmatched: 8. Germline CDR1 is SGHRS and CDR2 is YFSETQ. This CDR3 has 15 residues. CDR3 sequence reads: CASSPGQGVGGELFF. Here the CDR3 DNA reads TGCGCCAGCAGCCCGGGACAGGGCGTAGGCGGGGAGCTGTTTTTT.

V and J are TRBV7-6 and TRBJ2-7, with D tentatively TRBD2 (6 bases). Trimming shortened V by 5 bases and J by 3 bases, and 17 bases separated the two germline ends. This CDR3 is built from 15 residues. Germline V CDR1 and CDR2: SGHVS, FNYEAQ. CDR3 nucleotides: TGTGCCAGCAGCCCTCTATTGGGACTTCACTACGAGCAGTACTTC. Translation gives CASSPLLGLHYEQYF.

The chain has TRBV19 and TRBJ1-6; 7 bases match TRBD1. This CDR3 comprises 16 residues. CDR1 and CDR2 from the germline V gene are LNHDA and SQIVND (reference sequence). Trimming took 7 bases from V and 0 from J; bases not matched to a gene: 6. The CDR3 here is CASTGTASSYNSPLHF. The DNA for the CDR3 is TGTGCCAGTACGGGGACAGCGAGCTCCTATAATTCACCCCTCCACTTT.

V and J are TRBV9 and TRBJ1-5, with TRBD1 as a possible D gene (6 bases). V lost 0 bases and J lost 5, with 12 bases in between. The CDR3 covers 15 residues. Germline CDR1 SGDLS, CDR2 YYNGEE. In nucleotides, the CDR3 is TGTGCCAGCAGCGTAGATGGGACACGGGATCAGCCCCAGCATTTT. As protein: CASSVDGTRDQPQHF.

The chain recombines TRBV7-8 with TRBJ1-5, with TRBD1 as a possible D gene (5 bases). V lost 8 bases and J lost 9, with 17 bases in between. CDR1 SGHVS and CDR2 FQNEAQ come from the germline V gene. The CDR3 extends over 13 amino acids. The CDR3 loop is CASCPSGVGPQHF. The CDR3 DNA follows: TGTGCCAGCTGCCCTTCGGGGGTAGGGCCCCAGCATTTT.

This chain links TRBV6-1 with TRBJ2-7; 11 bases are a match to TRBD2. The ends lost 4 bases at V and 2 bases at J; junction bases unmatched: 7. The CDR3 totals 16 residues. Germline V gives CDR1 MNHNS, CDR2 SASEGT. Here the CDR3 reads CASSAPTSGMTYEQYF. The DNA for the CDR3 is TGTGCCAGCAGTGCCCCGACTAGCGGGATGACCTACGAGCAGTACTTC.

The V and J genes are TRBV6-2 or TRBV6-3 and TRBJ2-2; a weak D match, TRBD2 (5 bases). CDR1 and CDR2 from the germline V gene are MNHEY and SVGEGT. V was clipped by 4 bases and J by 1 base, with 13 bases between them. This CDR3 comprises 16 residues. For the CDR3, the DNA is TGTGCCAGCAGTTCGAGGGCAGCGGTGAACACCGGGGAGCTGTTTTTT. The encoded protein is CASSSRAAVNTGELFF.

In DNA form, the CDR3 reads TGTGCCAGCAGCCAAGTTAATCGGCAGGGAAGACTCCCTAATAATTCACCCCTCCACTTT. It yields the protein CASSQVNRQGRLPNNSPLHF. The rearrangement uses TRBV3-1 (or the pseudogene TRBV3-2) and TRBJ1-6; TRBD1 is a possible D gene (5 bases). The CDR3 has 20 amino acids. V was shortened by 1 base and J by 5 bases, with 24 bases between the two germline ends. From germline, CDR1 is LGHDT and CDR2 YNNKEL (reference sequence).

The chain joins TRBV30 to TRBJ1-6; 7 nucleotides match TRBD1. The CDR3 runs 15 residues. The germline gives CDR1 GTSNPN, CDR2 SVGIG (reference sequence). J was trimmed by 6 bases and V by 0 bases; bases with no gene match: 5. The CDR3 loop reads CAWSVLQGGNSPLHF. Here the CDR3 DNA reads TGTGCCTGGAGTGTACTTCAGGGGGGTAATTCACCCCTCCACTTT. Filled out from reference TRBV30 and TRBJ1-6, the complete variable domain reads SQTIHQWPATLVQPVGSPLSLECTVEGTSNPNLYWYRQAAGRGLQLLFYSVGIGQISSEVPQNLSASRPQDRQFILSSKKLLLSDSGFYLCAWSVLQGGNSPLHFGNGTRLTVT.